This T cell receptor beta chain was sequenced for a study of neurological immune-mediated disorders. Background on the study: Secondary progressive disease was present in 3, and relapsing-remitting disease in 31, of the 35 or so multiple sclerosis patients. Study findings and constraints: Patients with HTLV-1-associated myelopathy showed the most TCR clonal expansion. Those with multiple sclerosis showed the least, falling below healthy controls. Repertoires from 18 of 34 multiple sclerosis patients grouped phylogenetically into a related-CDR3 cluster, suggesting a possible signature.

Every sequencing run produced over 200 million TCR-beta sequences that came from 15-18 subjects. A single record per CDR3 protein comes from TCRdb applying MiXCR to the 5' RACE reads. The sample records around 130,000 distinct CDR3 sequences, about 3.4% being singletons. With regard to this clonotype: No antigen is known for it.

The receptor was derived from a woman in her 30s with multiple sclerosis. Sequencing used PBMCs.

This chain's CDR3 is CASSQDIGTYEQYF. The CDR3 DNA reads TGCGCCAGCAGCCAAGATATAGGGACCTACGAGCAGTACTTC. The chain is built from TRBV4-3 and TRBJ2-7; unclear D gene. Germline assignment: CDR1 LGHNA and CDR2 YSLEER. CDR3 length equals 14 residues. Trimming removed 0 bases from V and 2 bases from J, with 8 bases in between.